The present entry profiles one T cell receptor beta chain with its context. This clonotype was counted a few times. The antigen it recognizes is unknown. Qualities for individual bases were not recorded, and no much larger clone is one base off. Genomic DNA was used as template for profiling of TCR beta VDJ combinations and CDR3 sequences. TCR repertoire sequencing was run on an Illumina HiSeq 2000. The authors processed their data as follows. Repertoire assessment relied on Simpson's diversity index, CDR3 size and DJ length profiles, and TRBV/TRBJ rearrangement plots. The immunodominant clone was defined as the most abundant DNA sequence in deep sequencing data. CDR3 amino acid sequences were screened for sharing across subjects and compared with published repertoires and the VDJdb database. TCRdb reprocessing: public reads trimmed at Q25 with fastp, clones called with MiXCR, in-frame beta chains kept. Here each entry gathers all rows of one CDR3 protein and keeps the most common genes and DNA. The V and J calls reflect TCRdb's pipeline rather than the authors' work. The sample table holds under 250,000 distinct CDR3 sequences, of which approximately 45% were seen once. Clones ranked in the top ten supply less than 9% of the sample.

Expansion of CD8+CD57+ cells had been shown by flow cytometry in the patients chosen for sequencing. Every patient had a diagnosis of severe acquired aplastic anemia based on International Study of Aplastic Anemia and Agranulocytosis and Camitta criteria. At the time blood was sampled, none of the patients had received any therapy. In the study, sorted CD4+ and CD8+ blood T cells from patients with severe aplastic anemia and from healthy subjects underwent deep sequencing of TCR repertoires. Patients were enrolled in the USA under clinicaltrials.gov protocols 00001620, 01623167, 00001397, 00071045, 00081523 and 00961064. Ficoll-Paque density gradient centrifugation was used to isolate peripheral blood mononuclear cells. Before DNA extraction, CD4+ and CD8+ T cells were sorted by FACS or by magnetic beads. This record belongs to a study of CD8+CD57+ T cells in acquired aplastic anemia listed by TCRdb under 2018. Study-level background: DNA extracted from sorted CD4+ and CD8+ cells had a mean of roughly 3.3 ug, with a range of about 0.18 to 27.4 ug. CD8+CD57+ expansion was defined as a frequency above the mean frequency observed in healthy subjects. Paper-wide results and their limitations: Patients and healthy controls showed no significant difference in CD8+ Simpson's diversity (P=0.060). Although 25 to 30 CD8+ CDR3 sequences were shared by patients and controls, these sequences appeared highly expressed in patients and within the immunodominant clones of patients.

From its cysteine to its phenylalanine, the CDR3 spans 16 amino acids. The only DNA kept is the CDR3, 48 bases in frame from the first base. Trimming removed 4 bases from V and 2 bases from J, leaving 17 bases between the germline ends. The germline V gene encodes CDR1 SGHVS and CDR2 FQNEAQ. The sequence links TRBV7-8 to TRBJ2-5; matching of 7 bases hints at TRBD2 as the D gene. Sample: sorted CD4+, CD8+, or CD8+CD57+ T cells (not recorded which) from PBMCs. This TCR came from a human donor with aplastic anemia. Here the CDR3 is given as CASSCGRGSLQETQYF. The nucleotide sequence is given as TGTGCCAGCAGCTGTGGGAGGGGGAGCCTACAAGAGACCCAGTACTTC.